A selection of T cell receptor beta chains follows, all from one sample in a study of blood T cells in healthy people across ages. TCRdb processed the 5' RACE reads anew with MiXCR; each CDR3 protein has one entry. The sample records some 670,000 distinct CDR3 sequences, around 52% being singletons. The specimen sequenced was blood. The receptor source for this set is a woman of 80 years or more in good health. CDR3s include the opening cysteine and the closing phenylalanine or tryptophan. The D gene is left open where the match is weak. The listing skips clone size in some rows; elsewhere it reads once, few, many or a size class.

v_gene	abundance	d_gene	j_gene	CDR3nt	CDR3aa
TRBV9	.	.	TRBJ1-5	TGTGCCAGCAGCCCGGGGGGGGTCGATAGCAATCAGCCCCAGCATTTT	CASSPGGVDSNQPQHF
TRBV10-3	.	TRBD1	TRBJ2-2	TGTGCCATCAGTGAATCCGGGACAGGGGGCTTCGGGGAGCTGTTTTTT	CAISESGTGGFGELFF
TRBV14	once	TRBD2	TRBJ2-1	TGTGCCAGCAGCCAATTCCCAGGACTAGCGGGAGTTGCGGGTAAGCAGTTCTTC	CASSQFPGLAGVAGKQFF
TRBV20-1	many	.	TRBJ1-2	TGCAGTGCTAGTGCTGGGCTCGACTATGGCTACACCTTC	CSASAGLDYGYTF
TRBV28	few	.	TRBJ1-1	TGTGCCAGCGGATCGTTGGGGCGTGGGACTGAAGCTTTCTTT	CASGSLGRGTEAFF
TRBV12-3/TRBV12-4	many	TRBD1	TRBJ2-5	TGTGCCAGCAGGTCAGGGGACCCGACAGGGGAGGATCAAGAGACCCAGTACTTC	CASRSGDPTGEDQETQYF
TRBV6-2/TRBV6-3	.	.	TRBJ2-2	TGTGCCAGCGCCCAGAGGGACACTAGGAACACCGGGGAGCTGTTTTTT	CASAQRDTRNTGELFF
TRBV7-8	few	.	TRBJ2-5	TGTGCCAGCAGCTTAGTGGTTAGAATTAGTCAAGAGACCCAGTACTTC	CASSLVVRISQETQYF
TRBV2	.	.	TRBJ1-2	TGTGCCAGCAGTGAAGTGGGGCAGCCCTATGGCTACACCTTC	CASSEVGQPYGYTF
TRBV5-5	.	.	TRBJ1-5	TGTGCCAGCAGCTTGGGGGGCCTAAATCGGCCCCAGCATTTT	CASSLGGLNRPQHF
TRBV7-2	.	.	TRBJ2-3	TGTGCCAGCAGCTTAGATCCAACGCCTTCTAGCACAGATACGCAGTATTTT	CASSLDPTPSSTDTQYF
TRBV5-1	.	.	TRBJ1-1	TGCGCCAGCAGCTTGGCCGAGGGAATGAACACTGAAGCTTTCTTT	CASSLAEGMNTEAFF
TRBV4-1	.	TRBD1	TRBJ1-1	TGCGCCAGCAGCCAACGACAGGGGGGTTTGACTGAAGCTTTCTTT	CASSQRQGGLTEAFF
TRBV7-2	.	.	TRBJ2-1	TGTGCCAGCAGCTCAAGGGCCGGGGCTCCCGTTCTCTACAATGAGCAGTTCTTC	CASSSRAGAPVLYNEQFF
TRBV11-2	many	.	TRBJ2-3	TGTGCCAGCAGCCTCCTGATCAATACAGATACGCAGTATTTT	CASSLLINTDTQYF
TRBV12-3/TRBV12-4	.	.	TRBJ2-1	TGTGCCAGCAGTTCGGACCCCGAGGCGTACAATGAGCAGTTCTTC	CASSSDPEAYNEQFF
TRBV9	many	.	TRBJ2-1	TGTGCCAGCATGGGCGGGCGAAACAATGAGCAGTTCTTC	CASMGGRNNEQFF
TRBV5-1	few	TRBD2	TRBJ2-1	TGCGCCAGCAGCTTGAGGTTGACGGGAGGGCCGGATGAGCAGTTCTTC	CASSLRLTGGPDEQFF
TRBV4-1	.	TRBD2	TRBJ2-5	TGCGCCAGCAGCCAGATGACTAGCGGGAGGTTCCAAGAGACCCAGTACTTC	CASSQMTSGRFQETQYF
TRBV20-1	few	.	TRBJ2-2	TGCAGTGCTAGGCCGGGGGCCCCCGGGGAGCTGTTTTTT	CSARPGAPGELFF
TRBV3-1	once	.	TRBJ2-1	TGTGCCAGCAGCCAAGAAGGGGGGGGGAAGTTCTTC	CASSQEGGGKFF
TRBV18	once	TRBD1	TRBJ1-1	TGTGCCAGCTCACAGGGACAGCCGAACACTGAAGCTTTCTTT	CASSQGQPNTEAFF
TRBV10-3	.	TRBD2	TRBJ2-1	TGTGCCATCAGTGAGGGAACTAGCGGGGTTTTGGGAAAGCAGTTCTTC	CAISEGTSGVLGKQFF
TRBV7-9	many	.	TRBJ2-1	TGTGCCAGCAGCTTGGTAGCGCCCGATGAGCAGTTCTTC	CASSLVAPDEQFF
TRBV28	many	.	TRBJ2-7	TGTGCCAGCAGTAGACTAAACTACGAGCAGTACTTC	CASSRLNYEQYF
TRBV5-4	few	.	TRBJ2-7	TGTGCCAGCAGCGACGGGACTTTTTACGAGCAGTACTTC	CASSDGTFYEQYF
TRBV29-1	.	.	TRBJ2-3	TGCAGCGTTGTGGGCCCCCAGACAGATACGCAGTATTTT	CSVVGPQTDTQYF
TRBV3-1	.	.	TRBJ1-1	TGTGCCAGCAGCCGGGCAGGGGAAACTGAAGCTTTCTTT	CASSRAGETEAFF
TRBV2	once	TRBD1	TRBJ1-2	TGTGCCAGCAGGGACAGGGGGCATGGCTACACCTTC	CASRDRGHGYTF
TRBV15	.	.	TRBJ1-2	TGTGCCACCAGCAGAGAGAGGCTTGACAGCGCTAACTATGGCTACACCTTC	CATSRERLDSANYGYTF
TRBV6-6	.	TRBD1	TRBJ2-4	TGTGCCAGCAGTTACGCTAACAGGGGTACTCCCTACGAGCAGTACTTT	CASSYANRGTPYEQYF
TRBV7-9	.	TRBD2	TRBJ2-5	TGTGCCAGCAGCTTGGGTCAAACTAGCGGACTTACTCCAGGCGAGACCCAGTACTTC	CASSLGQTSGLTPGETQYF
TRBV7-9	.	.	TRBJ1-2	TGTGCCAGCAGCTTAGTGACGACGGTCAACTATGGCTACACCTTC	CASSLVTTVNYGYTF
TRBV4-3	.	TRBD1	TRBJ1-2	TGCGCCAGCAGCCCGGCAGGGGGCAATGGCTACACCTTC	CASSPAGGNGYTF
TRBV7-2	many	.	TRBJ2-5	TGTGCCAGCACCCGCCGGGTGATGGAGACCCAGTACTTC	CASTRRVMETQYF
TRBV2	.	.	TRBJ1-1	TGTGCCAGCAGCACCAAAGAGACCACTGAAGCTTTCTTT	CASSTKETTEAFF
TRBV12-3/TRBV12-4	few	.	TRBJ1-5	TGTGCCAGCAGTTTAGCGGGGGCAGGGCGAGGCAATCAGCCCCAGCATTTT	CASSLAGAGRGNQPQHF
TRBV7-9	.	.	TRBJ2-7	TGTGCCAGCAGCTTTGGCCCCCAGGGTTTCGAGCAGTACTTC	CASSFGPQGFEQYF
TRBV20-1	.	TRBD1	TRBJ2-4	TGCAGTGCTAGAGATGACAGGGCACTAGCCAAAAACATTCAGTACTTC	CSARDDRALAKNIQYF
TRBV5-1	.	.	TRBJ1-1	TGCGCCAGCAGCATGCTCATAGGACCGGAGAACACTGAAGCTTTCTTT	CASSMLIGPENTEAFF
TRBV20-1	many	.	TRBJ2-1	TGCAGTGCTCCAAGTGCGGCAGTCCGTGCTGAGCAGTTCTTC	CSAPSAAVRAEQFF
TRBV5-1	.	.	TRBJ1-4	TGCGCCAGCAGCTTGGATGGCAGCCATGCAACTAATGGAAAACTGTTTTTT	CASSLDGSHATNGKLFF
TRBV4-1	few	.	TRBJ2-1	TGCGCCAGCAGCCAAGAGGGGACTCGAAGGGAGCAGTTCTTC	CASSQEGTRREQFF
TRBV28	.	TRBD1	TRBJ2-1	TGTGTCAGCAGTCCAGGGGCAGGGGGCATCAATGAGCAGTTCTTC	CVSSPGAGGINEQFF
TRBV12-3/TRBV12-4	many	.	TRBJ2-3	TGTGCCAGCAGAGGAAGTGGATCCACTTACTCAGATACGCAGTATTTT	CASRGSGSTYSDTQYF
TRBV20-1	.	.	TRBJ2-3	TGCAGTGCCGCCGGACAGTTTTCGGACACAGATACGCAGTATTTT	CSAAGQFSDTDTQYF
TRBV5-1	.	.	TRBJ2-5	TGCGCCAGCAGCCCACGGCCCTCTACGGGAGAGACCCAGTACTTC	CASSPRPSTGETQYF
TRBV4-1	many	.	TRBJ2-3	TGCGCCAGCAGCCAAGAATACCGGGGAGATACGCAGTATTTT	CASSQEYRGDTQYF
TRBV11-2	.	.	TRBJ1-2	TGTGCCAGCAGCCACCTCGCGGCAGGCGGCAATGGCTACACCTTC	CASSHLAAGGNGYTF
TRBV3-1	.	TRBD2	TRBJ2-5	TGTGCCAGCAGCCCGGTCGGAGCGGGAAATCAAGAGACCCAGTACTTC	CASSPVGAGNQETQYF
TRBV20-1	many	.	TRBJ2-7	TGCAGTGCTAGAGATTTCGCCCCCCAGGGGCCAACCTACGAGCAGTACTTC	CSARDFAPQGPTYEQYF
TRBV20-1	.	.	TRBJ1-2	TGCAGTGCGGCAGCCGACTCCAACTATGGCTACACCTTC	CSAAADSNYGYTF
TRBV20-1	few	.	TRBJ1-2	TGCAGTGCTAGACCTGATAACTATGGCTACACCTTC	CSARPDNYGYTF
TRBV29-1	few	TRBD2	TRBJ2-3	TGCAGCGGCGCCAGAGGGGCGGGAGGGACGGATACGCAGTATTTT	CSGARGAGGTDTQYF
TRBV14	many	TRBD1	TRBJ2-1	TGTGCCAGCAGCCAAGATCGGACAGGGCCAAGTGTCTACAATGAGCAGTTCTTC	CASSQDRTGPSVYNEQFF
TRBV5-1	.	.	TRBJ2-3	TGCGCCAGCAGCTTGGGAGGGACGCACACAGATACGCAGTATTTT	CASSLGGTHTDTQYF
TRBV29-1	few	TRBD1	TRBJ2-5	TGCAGCGTTTCCCAGACAGGGTTAGAGACCCAGTACTTC	CSVSQTGLETQYF
TRBV20-1	.	.	TRBJ2-7	TGCAGTGCTAGAGAAACCGGGAAGACCTACGAGCAGTACTTC	CSARETGKTYEQYF
TRBV6-5	.	TRBD1	TRBJ2-7	TGTGCCAGCAGTCGGTATGGGACAGGGGGCATCTACGAGCAGTACTTC	CASSRYGTGGIYEQYF